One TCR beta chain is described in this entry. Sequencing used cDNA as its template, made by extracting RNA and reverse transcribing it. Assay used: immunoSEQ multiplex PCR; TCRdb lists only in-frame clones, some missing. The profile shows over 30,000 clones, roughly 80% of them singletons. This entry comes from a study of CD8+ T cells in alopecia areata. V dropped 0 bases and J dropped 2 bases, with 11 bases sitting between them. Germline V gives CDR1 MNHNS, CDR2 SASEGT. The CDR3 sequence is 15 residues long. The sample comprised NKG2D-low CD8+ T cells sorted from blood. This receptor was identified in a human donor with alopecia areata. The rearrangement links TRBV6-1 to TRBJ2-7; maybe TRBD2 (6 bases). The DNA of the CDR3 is TGTGCCAGCAGTGAAGCCGGCGGGGCGACCTACGAGCAGTACTTC. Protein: CASSEAGGATYEQYF.